What follows are 32 T cell receptor beta chains derived from one specimen sequenced in a study of T-cell reconstitution after alpha-beta-depleted transplantation in children. This sample's TCRbeta library carried unique molecular identifier barcodes. TCRdb re-called the PCR reads with MiXCR, one entry per CDR3 protein. The sample has 200,000 to 250,000 distinct CDR3 sequences; roughly 10% are singletons. The material was PBMCs, obtained before TCRalphabeta/CD19-depleted stem cell transplant. These receptors originate from a child less than two years old with acute myeloid leukemia, due to receive a stem cell transplant.

There are many counts of this clonotype. J is TRBJ2-1 and V is TRBV24-1; 8 positions match TRBD2. Germline CDR1 KGHDR, CDR2 SFDVKD. V lost 3 bases and J lost 8; bases outside the gene matches: 5. This CDR3 is 14 amino acids long. The DNA for the CDR3 is TGTGCCACCAGTGATATTTGGCGGGAGGATGAGCAGTTCTTC. Translating gives CATSDIWREDEQFF.

Many counts were recorded for this clonotype. V usage is TRBV25-1 and J usage is TRBJ2-1; no definite D call. V lost 7 bases and J lost 10, with 2 bases in between. This CDR3 comprises 8 residues. Germline CDR1 and CDR2: MGHDK and SYGVNS. The CDR3 coding sequence is TGTGCCAGCACCGAGCAGTTCTTC. Translated: CASTEQFF.

A remark on this clonotype: A much larger clone lies a single base off, so this may be a read error. V gene TRBV2 combines with J gene TRBJ1-4, with 7 bases lining up with TRBD1. The length of the CDR3 is 15 residues. With 4 bases clipped from V and 8 bases from J, the junction kept 10 bases outside the gene matches. Germline V CDR1 and CDR2: SNHLY, FYNNEI. CDR3 in DNA: TGTGCCAGCAGTGTTCGGCCCAGGGGGAGCGAAAAACTGTTTTTT. Translating it yields CASSVRPRGSEKLFF.

This clonotype was detected only a few times. Since a much larger clone is just one base distant, this may be a read error. The rearrangement links TRBV4-2 to TRBJ1-2; tentative D call: TRBD1 (5 bases). CDR3 size: 15 residues. Looked up from germline, CDR1 is LGHNA and CDR2 is YNFKEQ. CDR3: CASSQDLVRDYGYAF. CDR3 bases: TGTGCCAGCAGCCAAGATTTGGTCAGGGACTATGGCTACGCCTTC.

The rearrangement links TRBV30 to TRBJ1-2; possibly TRBD1 for D (5 bases). V gave up 0 bases and J gave up 7 bases, with 12 bases separating them. CDR1 GTSNPN and CDR2 SVGIG come from the germline V gene (reference sequence). The CDR3 has 13 residues. The CDR3 spells CAWSVRGTRGYTF. Written as DNA, the CDR3 is TGTGCCTGGAGTGTAAGAGGGACCCGTGGCTACACCTTC.

This clonotype has ten or more counts. CDR3 region: CSARDGGSGRNEQFF. The CDR3 DNA reads TGCAGTGCTAGAGATGGCGGGAGCGGGAGAAATGAGCAGTTCTTC. The V and J genes are TRBV20-1 and TRBJ2-1; 8 bases agree with TRBD2. The CDR3 length is 15 residues. V trimming: 0 bases; J trimming: 7 bases; junction bases outside the gene matches: 8. The germline V gene has CDR1 DFQATT and CDR2 SNEGSKA (reference sequence).

The J gene is TRBJ1-1, the V gene TRBV5-1; no reliable D call. This CDR3 region has 15 residues. Trimming left V 3 bases short and J 2 bases short, with 14 bases between. Germline CDR1 reads SGHRS; CDR2 reads YFSETQ. The DNA of the CDR3 is TGCGCCAGCAGCTCAACCCAGGTTATAAACACTGAAGCTTTCTTT. Protein: CASSSTQVINTEAFF.

This clonotype was observed many times. The chain recombines TRBV20-1 with TRBJ1-2; D not certain. The CDR3 sequence is 13 residues long. Germline values: CDR1 DFQATT, CDR2 SNEGSKA (reference sequence). Trimming removed 1 base from V and 4 bases from J, with 10 bases in between. The CDR3 DNA follows: TGCAGTGCTAGAGTTCAACAGACCTATGGCTACACCTTC. Its protein is CSARVQQTYGYTF.

In its sample, this clonotype was seen many times. This chain connects TRBV29-1 to TRBJ1-6, with D unresolved. V shed 4 bases and J shed 7 bases, with 5 bases lying between them. Germline-derived CDR1 and CDR2 are SQVTM and ANQGSEA. This CDR3 contains 11 residues. The CDR3 DNA reads as TGCAGCGTTGGAGACAATTCACCCCTCCACTTT. Translated: CSVGDNSPLHF.

This chain uses TRBV7-2 with TRBJ2-3, with 7 bases fitting TRBD2. Germline lookup yields CDR1 SGHTA and CDR2 FQGNSA. The CDR3 spans 16 residues. The V gene end was trimmed by 1 base and the J gene end by 6 bases; junction bases not matched to a gene: 10. Here the CDR3 DNA reads TGTGCCAGCAGCTTAGAGTGGGAGGGCCTGGGGGATACGCAGTATTTT. This gives the protein CASSLEWEGLGDTQYF.

This clonotype was picked up many times. The V and J genes are TRBV6-5 and TRBJ2-4; the D is unclear. There are 14 residues in the CDR3. Germline loops: CDR1 MNHEY, CDR2 SVGAGI. The V and J ends lost 2 bases and 6 bases respectively, with 11 bases between them. The DNA for the CDR3 is TGTGCCAGCAGTTACGGAAAGGGATCAAACATTCAGTACTTC. This encodes CASSYGKGSNIQYF.

This clonotype has just a few counts. The chain joins TRBV7-8 to TRBJ1-5; 8 nucleotides match TRBD1. The J segment lost 0 bases and the V segment lost 3 bases, leaving 1 base of the junction unmatched. The CDR3 runs to 15 residues. Germline values: CDR1 SGHVS, CDR2 FQNEAQ. Here the CDR3 DNA reads TGTGCCAGCAGCTTTCAGGGGGCTAGCAATCAGCCCCAGCATTTT. Amino acid sequence: CASSFQGASNQPQHF.

This clonotype occurred many times. The rearrangement joins TRBV6-1 to TRBJ2-3, with 9 nucleotides matching TRBD1. In germline, CDR1 is MNHNS, CDR2 SASEGT. The CDR3 extends over 15 amino acids. V trimming: 6 bases; J trimming: 2 bases; junction bases outside the gene matches: 6. CDR3 DNA: TGTGCCAGCAGGGGGGGACAGGGCCACACAGATACGCAGTATTTT. Its protein is CASRGGQGHTDTQYF.

This clonotype occurred many times. The chain combines TRBV20-1 with TRBJ1-2; the match to TRBD1 covers 7 bases. The CDR3 has 15 residues. The germline CDR1 and CDR2 sequences are DFQATT and SNEGSKA (reference sequence). Trimming removed 3 bases from V and 2 bases from J; junction bases left unmatched: 9. The CDR3 reads CSASPKGAANYGYTF. CDR3 DNA: TGCAGTGCTAGCCCAAAGGGGGCGGCGAACTATGGCTACACCTTC.

This clonotype has at least ten counts. V is TRBV20-1 and J is TRBJ2-7; D might be TRBD2 (5 bases). The germline V gene has CDR1 DFQATT and CDR2 SNEGSKA (reference sequence). The length of the CDR3 is 14 residues. The V gene lost 0 bases and the J gene lost 0 bases, with 9 bases spanning the gap. CDR3 residues: CSAREGRVSYEQYF. CDR3 in DNA: TGCAGTGCTAGAGAAGGGCGGGTCTCCTACGAGCAGTACTTC.

This clonotype has ten or more counts. This rearrangement joins TRBV2 to TRBJ2-1; D perhaps matches TRBD1 (6 bases). Germline V gene lookup returns CDR1 SNHLY and CDR2 FYNNEI. This CDR3 has 12 residues. V gave up 6 bases and J gave up 12 bases, with 15 bases separating them. The CDR3, as DNA: TGTGCCAGCAGGGACAGTGTTAAGGGGCAGTTCTTC. The encoded protein is CASRDSVKGQFF.

This sequence joins TRBV3-1 and TRBJ1-1; perhaps TRBD1 as D (5 bases). From germline, CDR1 is LGHDT and CDR2 YNNKEL (reference sequence). There are 11 residues in the CDR3. V lost 1 base and J lost 12, with 9 bases in between. The CDR3 loop is CASSQAGRPFF. The CDR3 region has the DNA TGTGCCAGCAGCCAAGCAGGGAGACCTTTCTTT.

This clonotype was seen at least ten times. This chain uses TRBV10-3 with TRBJ2-3; maybe TRBD2 (6 bases). The V gene's germline CDR1 is ENHRY and CDR2 SYGVKD. This CDR3 has 15 amino acids. Between the trimmed V and J ends, which lost 6 bases and 0 bases, there was a span of 13 bases. The CDR3 nucleotides read TGTGCCATCAGGGGACTGTCATCTAGCACAGATACGCAGTATTTT. Residues: CAIRGLSSSTDTQYF.

The chain couples TRBV11-1 to TRBJ1-4; D uncertain. Trimming removed 4 bases at V and 5 bases at J, with 11 bases between. Germline V CDR1 and CDR2: SGHAT, FQDESV (reference sequence). This CDR3 is built from 14 residues. Here the CDR3 reads CASSSEGSNEKLFF. The CDR3 DNA is TGTGCCAGCAGCTCAGAAGGATCGAATGAAAAACTGTTTTTT.

The chain uses TRBV20-1 and TRBJ1-1; a weak D match, TRBD1 (5 bases). With 7 bases removed from V and 0 bases from J, the gap between germline ends came to 18 bases. The CDR3 spans 15 residues. CDR1 and CDR2 from the germline V gene are DFQATT and SNEGSKA (reference sequence). CDR3 amino acids: CSVPLVGDLNTEAFF. In nucleotides, the CDR3 is TGCAGTGTCCCTTTAGTTGGGGACTTGAACACTGAAGCTTTCTTT.

At least ten counts were recorded for this clonotype. The CDR3 nucleotides read TGTGCCACCAGCAGGCAGGAGAATGAGAACACTGAAGCTTTCTTT. Its protein is CATSRQENENTEAFF. The chain joins TRBV15 to TRBJ1-1; the D is unclear. Trimming shortened V by 3 bases and J by 1 base, and 12 bases separated the two germline ends. The CDR3 length is 15 residues. Germline V CDR1 and CDR2: LNHNV, YYDKDF (reference sequence).

This clonotype came up many times. The rearrangement uses TRBV6-2 or TRBV6-3 and TRBJ2-7; D may be TRBD2 (6 bases). In germline, CDR1 is MNHEY, CDR2 SVGEGT. The CDR3 totals 13 residues. Trimming stripped 7 bases from V and 0 bases from J, with 10 bases between. CDR3 amino acids: CASKGTVSYEQYF. CDR3 sequence (DNA): TGTGCCAGCAAAGGGACTGTCTCCTACGAGCAGTACTTC.

At least ten counts were recorded for this clonotype. The V gene is TRBV28, the J gene TRBJ2-5; no clear D gene. Germline V gene sequence: CDR1 MDHEN, CDR2 SYDVKM. The CDR3 loop spans 13 amino acids. Deletions cut 8 bases from V and 2 bases from J, with 12 bases between. CDR3 coding DNA: TGTGCCAGCCTGGGCCAGCCTCAAGAGACCCAGTACTTC. Protein product: CASLGQPQETQYF.

The table lists this clonotype with many counts. The chain links TRBV7-9 to TRBJ2-6; D remains ambiguous. Deletions cut 3 bases from V and 0 bases from J, with 3 bases between. CDR1 and CDR2 (germline): SEHNR, FQNEAQ (reference sequence). This CDR3 has 14 residues. CDR3 sequence: CASSFNSGANVLTF. CDR3 nucleotide sequence: TGTGCCAGCAGCTTTAACTCTGGGGCCAACGTCCTGACTTTC.

This clonotype showed up many times. This chain connects TRBV10-3 to TRBJ2-5; D remains unclear. V was trimmed by 0 bases and J by 4 bases, leaving 6 bases between them. This CDR3 region has 13 residues. The germline CDR1 and CDR2 sequences are ENHRY and SYGVKD. CDR3 sequence: CAISESPGETQYF. The CDR3 bases are TGTGCCATCAGTGAGTCCCCCGGAGAGACCCAGTACTTC.

This clonotype has a count of ten or more. The chain has TRBV20-1 and TRBJ1-2, with 7 nucleotides matching TRBD1. Trimming removed 0 bases from V and 4 bases from J; junction bases left unmatched: 2. The CDR3 totals 13 residues. The germline V gene has CDR1 DFQATT and CDR2 SNEGSKA (reference sequence). The chain's CDR3 is CSARDQGGYGYTF. Written as DNA, the CDR3 is TGCAGTGCTAGAGATCAGGGGGGCTATGGCTACACCTTC.

This clonotype came up many times. The chain recombines TRBV7-9 with TRBJ1-3; tentative D call: TRBD1 (6 bases). Deletions cut 0 bases from V and 4 bases from J, with 7 bases between. Germline loops: CDR1 SEHNR, CDR2 FQNEAQ (reference sequence). CDR3 size: 14 residues. CDR3 nucleotide sequence: TGTGCCAGCAGCTTAGCCGACAGGGGAAACACCATATATTTT. Translated: CASSLADRGNTIYF.

Ten or more counts support this clonotype. The V and J genes are TRBV15 and TRBJ1-1, with a weak D call TRBD1 (6 bases). The CDR3 is 15 amino acids. Germline assignment: CDR1 LNHNV and CDR2 YYDKDF (reference sequence). V lost 5 bases, J lost 0 bases, and 13 bases lay in between. The CDR3 nucleotides read TGTGCCACCAGCTCGGGGGGGCGGATGAACACTGAAGCTTTCTTT. It is translated as CATSSGGRMNTEAFF.

Ten or more counts support this clonotype. The rearrangement uses TRBV7-9 and TRBJ2-7, with a possible D match to TRBD1 (6 bases). V lost 5 bases and J lost 5, with 10 bases in between. The CDR3 length is 12 residues. Germline CDR1 reads SEHNR; CDR2 reads FQNEAQ (reference sequence). This CDR3 is CASSTGKHEQYF. The CDR3 nucleotides read TGTGCCAGCAGCACAGGGAAACACGAGCAGTACTTC.

The chain uses TRBV7-2 and TRBJ1-6, with D maybe TRBD1 (6 bases). CDR3 size: 12 residues. Trimming pared 4 bases from V and 14 bases from J, leaving 12 bases between. Per the germline V gene, CDR1 is SGHTA and CDR2 is FQGNSA. For the CDR3, the DNA is TGTGCCAGCAGCTCTCCAGGGGTCACCCTCCACTTT. The encoded protein is CASSSPGVTLHF.

The sample holds many counts of this clonotype. The chain is built from TRBV28 and TRBJ2-5, with 9 positions matching TRBD2. Germline loops: CDR1 MDHEN, CDR2 SYDVKM. The CDR3 is made up of 15 amino acids. V trimming: 6 bases; J trimming: 1 base; junction bases outside the gene matches: 6. The DNA for the CDR3 is TGTGCCAGCAGGCCCGGGACTAGCCTCCAAGAGACCCAGTACTTC. Translating it yields CASRPGTSLQETQYF.

This clonotype was picked up many times. J is TRBJ2-1 and V is TRBV10-3, with 12 positions matching TRBD2. With 4 bases clipped from V and 8 bases from J, the junction kept 0 bases outside the gene matches. Per germline, CDR1 ENHRY and CDR2 SYGVKD. This CDR3 contains 13 residues. As DNA, the CDR3 is TGTGCCATCAGTGGACTAGCGGGAGATGAGCAGTTCTTC. Its protein is CAISGLAGDEQFF.